The rows below give T cell receptor beta chains drawn from one sample of a study of T cell responses to AZD1222 COVID-19 vaccine. Data came from immunoSEQ multiplex PCR; TCRdb stores just in-frame clones and leaves some out. The sample holds 130,000 or so clones, 89% seen once. Sequencing used peripheral blood, obtained on day 0 of AZD1222 vaccination. These TCRs come from an adult in good health. Each CDR3 is given with its conserved first and last residue. A D gene is named only where the DNA matches it firmly. Clone size is stated in some rows and not others, as once, few, many or a class when expanded.

V,size,J,D,DNA,CDR3
TRBV7-9,NA,TRBJ1-1,NA,TGTGCCAGCAGCTTAGCCGGAGGGCACACTGAAGCTTTCTTT,CASSLAGGHTEAFF
TRBV19,NA,TRBJ2-2,TRBD1,TGTGCCAGTAGAATTACAGGGGCGAGCACCGGGGAGCTGTTTTTT,CASRITGASTGELFF
TRBV5-1,NA,TRBJ2-1,TRBD2,TGCGCCAGCAGCTTGGGGAGCGGGAGGATCAATGAGCAGTTCTTC,CASSLGSGRINEQFF
TRBV2,NA,TRBJ2-3,NA,TGTGCCAGCAGTGATGCAGGTACGCAGTATTTT,CASSDAGTQYF
TRBV5-1,NA,TRBJ1-5,NA,TGCGCCAGCAGCTTCGGGGGCTCTCAGCCCCAGCATTTT,CASSFGGSQPQHF
TRBV19,NA,TRBJ1-5,NA,TGTGCCAGTAGTCACCAAGGGAATCAGCCCCAGCATTTT,CASSHQGNQPQHF
TRBV25-1,NA,TRBJ1-1,NA,TGTGCCAGCAGTGAACCCTACGGGGGGCGCGGGGGTGAAGCTTTCTTT,CASSEPYGGRGGEAFF
TRBV7-9,NA,TRBJ1-2,NA,TGTGCCAGCAGCTTAGCTGAAGTACGGGGAGGCTATGGCTACACCTTC,CASSLAEVRGGYGYTF
TRBV6-6,once,TRBJ1-1,NA,TGTGCCAGCAGGGTAGGGCGAGAGGGCATGAACACTGAAGCTTTCTTT,CASRVGREGMNTEAFF
TRBV7-9,once,TRBJ2-7,NA,TGTGCCAGCAGCCCACGGTCAACCTACGAGCAGTACTTC,CASSPRSTYEQYF
TRBV6-5,few,TRBJ1-2,NA,TGTGCCAGCAGGATGGAAAGGGCTTTTGGCTACACCTTC,CASRMERAFGYTF
TRBV7-8,NA,TRBJ2-7,NA,TGTGCCAGCAGCTTACGGCTGTCCTACGAGCAGTACTTC,CASSLRLSYEQYF
TRBV19,NA,TRBJ2-2,TRBD2,TGTGCCAGTACCCTATGGAGCGGGGGGAACACCGGGGAGCTGTTTTTT,CASTLWSGGNTGELFF
TRBV24-1,NA,TRBJ2-2,NA,TGTGCCACCAGTGATTTGGCGGGGCGACACACCGGGGAGCTGTTTTTT,CATSDLAGRHTGELFF
TRBV4-3,NA,TRBJ2-1,TRBD2,TGCGCCAGCAGCCAAGATCTTGGCCTAGCGGTCAACAATGAGCAGTTCTTC,CASSQDLGLAVNNEQFF
TRBV9,NA,TRBJ2-5,TRBD2,TGTGCCAGCAGCGTAGGGGGACTAGCGGGGGACCAAGAGACCCAGTACTTC,CASSVGGLAGDQETQYF
TRBV30,NA,TRBJ1-5,NA,TGTGCCTGGAGTGATGGGGGTCTAGGGCATCAGCCCCAGCATTTT,CAWSDGGLGHQPQHF
TRBV28,NA,TRBJ2-7,NA,TGTGCCAGCATCGGTCGGCCAGGGGCCTACGAGCAGTACTTC,CASIGRPGAYEQYF
TRBV11-1,NA,TRBJ1-3,TRBD1,TGTGCCAGCAGCTACAGCACAGGGGATGGAAACACCATATATTTT,CASSYSTGDGNTIYF
TRBV2,once,TRBJ1-1,NA,TGTGCCAGCCAAGAAGTAAGGGGAATGAACACTGAAGCTTTCTTT,CASQEVRGMNTEAFF
TRBV2,NA,TRBJ2-4,NA,TGTGCCAGCAACTCCCACTCCGGGACCAAAAACATTCAGTACTTC,CASNSHSGTKNIQYF
TRBV7-2,NA,TRBJ2-2,NA,TGTGCCAGCAGCTTAGCTGGGGGCTTAAACACCGGGGAGCTGTTTTTT,CASSLAGGLNTGELFF
TRBV6-5,NA,TRBJ1-5,NA,TGTGCCAGCAGCGCAGGGGTCAAAAGGCCCCAGCATTTT,CASSAGVKRPQHF
TRBV2,NA,TRBJ1-5,NA,TGTGCCAGCAGGAGGGGGGACAATAGCAATCAGCCCCAGCATTTT,CASRRGDNSNQPQHF
TRBV18,NA,TRBJ1-3,NA,TGTGCCAGCTCACCCACCACAGGGTCTTCTGGAAACACCATATATTTT,CASSPTTGSSGNTIYF
TRBV6-1,NA,TRBJ2-5,NA,TGTGCCAGCAGTGAAGGAGGAAGGAGGCTCGAGACCCAGTACTTC,CASSEGGRRLETQYF
TRBV4-1,NA,TRBJ1-1,NA,TGCGCCAGCAGCCAAAAACCGTGGGTAATGAACACTGAAGCTTTCTTT,CASSQKPWVMNTEAFF
TRBV6-5,NA,TRBJ1-3,NA,TGTGCCAGCAGTTACTCGGGCCCTCGAAACACCATATATTTT,CASSYSGPRNTIYF